This entry concerns a single T cell receptor (beta chain). Profiled with immunoSEQ multiplex PCR; TCRdb holds only in-frame clones, not every one. There are under 200,000 clones in the sample; 80% to 90% occur only once, and around 5% lies in the top ten. This sample stems from a study of control samples from healthy donors and cancer patients. The CDR3 is made up of 14 amino acids. The junction had 7 bases not matched to a gene; V was cut back by 7 bases and J by 8 bases. Germline values: CDR1 MNHEY, CDR2 SVGAGI. The clonotype originates from a woman aged 25 to 39 in good health. The rearrangement links TRBV6-5 to TRBJ2-1, with TRBD2 identical over 11 bases. Input material: blood. DNA for the CDR3: TGTGCCAGCACAATAGCGGGAGGGCTTTATGAGCAGTTCTTC. Its protein is CASTIAGGLYEQFF.